The rows below give T cell receptor beta chains drawn from one sample of a study of blood T cell repertoires in COVID-19. Repertoires were generated with immunoSEQ multiplex PCR, while TCRdb's copy carries only in-frame clones and drops some. The table includes roughly 230,000 clones, around four fifths detected once. Sequenced material: peripheral blood. The receptors were sampled from a man aged 50 to 60 with acute or convalescent COVID-19. The CDR3 runs from the conserved cysteine through the conserved F or W.

cdr3_aa: CASSLAGVYEQYF; cdr3_length: 13; v_call: TRBV11-2; j_call: TRBJ2-7
cdr3_aa: CAISELGRAEAFF; cdr3_length: 13; v_call: TRBV10-3; j_call: TRBJ1-1
cdr3_aa: CASRGGSYEQYF; cdr3_length: 12; v_call: TRBV30; j_call: TRBJ2-7
cdr3_aa: CASSPPGQGLQPQHF; cdr3_length: 15; v_call: TRBV5-5; j_call: TRBJ1-5
cdr3_aa: CAINMDSYYEQYF; cdr3_length: 13; v_call: TRBV10-3; j_call: TRBJ2-7
cdr3_aa: CASSVEALSSYNEQFF; cdr3_length: 16; v_call: TRBV2; j_call: TRBJ2-1
cdr3_aa: CASSWDRGIAGELFF; cdr3_length: 15; v_call: TRBV7-9; j_call: TRBJ2-2
cdr3_aa: CASSPSSLDTQYF; cdr3_length: 13; v_call: TRBV27; j_call: TRBJ2-3
cdr3_aa: CASSRTSGSNEQFF; cdr3_length: 14; v_call: TRBV7-6; j_call: TRBJ2-1
cdr3_aa: CASSWETGFNSPLHF; cdr3_length: 15; v_call: TRBV6-9; j_call: TRBJ1-6
cdr3_aa: CASSYGLAVNTDTQYF; cdr3_length: 16; v_call: TRBV5-6; j_call: TRBJ2-3
cdr3_aa: CASSPSGNVPYF; cdr3_length: 12; v_call: TRBV6-5; j_call: TRBJ2-4
cdr3_aa: CASSRALPNYEQYF; cdr3_length: 14; v_call: TRBV7-8; j_call: TRBJ2-7
cdr3_aa: CAWRTGAPEAFF; cdr3_length: 12; v_call: TRBV30; j_call: TRBJ1-1
cdr3_aa: CASSLHSRRGDYEQYF; cdr3_length: 16; v_call: TRBV4-1; j_call: TRBJ2-7
cdr3_aa: CASSPQDRGQETQYF; cdr3_length: 15; v_call: TRBV7-9; j_call: TRBJ2-5